This TCR beta chain was identified in a study of T cells in Graves' hyperthyroidism and ophthalmopathy (dated by TCRdb to the late 2010s). Broadly, across the study: Peripheral blood was sampled at the time of initial diagnosis, prior to any treatment. To identify TCR V-J signatures that set the groups apart, the researchers used a discovery cohort of about a hundred patients, made up of 40 to 45 with Graves' ophthalmopathy and 57 with stable Graves' hyperthyroidism. Prospective prediction of ophthalmopathy was tested in an independent validation cohort of 18 hyperthyroidism patients and 17 patients who later progressed to ophthalmopathy. The 100 discovery patients were randomly split 7:3 into training and test sets. Thyroid tissue and blood T-cell repertoires from roughly six Graves' hyperthyroidism patients were also compared in the study. Following sampling, methimazole starting at 30 mg daily was given to hyperthyroidism patients, and high-dose intravenous methylprednisolone was given to ophthalmopathy patients. The paper describes TCR Vbeta CDR3 sequencing of around 140 peripheral blood samples, made up of 43 ophthalmopathy patients, around 73 hyperthyroidism patients and some 17 progressor patients. The research as a whole found: A model built on a 13 V-J signature distinguished ophthalmopathy from stable hyperthyroidism, reaching roughly 88% sensitivity and 81.08% specificity in cross-validation and 80%/75% in testing. Sample size was not statistically predetermined, and investigators were not blinded to group allocation. During validation, the model predicted progression to ophthalmopathy a median of about 5.9 months ahead of onset, with roughly 65% sensitivity and roughly 75% specificity. Most expanded thyroid clonotypes (frequency above 0.001) were also detected in blood, a finding suggesting that blood repertoires may reflect thyroid immune responses.

The TCR beta CDR3 regions were amplified from the RNA transcripts. For the first round of RT-PCR on the TCR CDR3, the HTBI primer set was used together with the Qiagen OneStep RT-PCR kit. A second multiplex PCR round built the libraries, followed by size selection and purification. The libraries were sequenced on an Illumina HiSeq2000 using paired-end 100 bp reads. On the authors' methods: SOAPnuke was used to process the raw data, removing reads that contained adapters or uncalled bases, had a mean Phred below 15, or lacked an exact match to the constant primer or identifier. High-quality paired reads were merged using COPE v1.2.5, and each unique nucleotide sequence was defined as a clonotype. Clonotypes were aligned to IMGT TRBV, TRBD and TRBJ reference segments using MiTCR v1.1. The analysis was restricted to V-J combinations with a frequency above 0.0001, which together covered 99% to 99.2% of the repertoires. A TCS score was defined as the ratio of F50 (clonal expansion) to E x V (chaos), with BLOSUM62-based TCRdist applied between CDR3 peptides within each V-J. Welch's t-statistics and random forest reduced roughly 500 V-J features to 10 to 15, which were used in a naive Bayes classifier (R e1071). TCRdb handled the public reads itself, with Q25 trimming in fastp and clone calling in MiXCR, and kept productive beta chains. Each entry is one CDR3 protein sequence, shown with its most common DNA and genes. These V and J calls are TCRdb output, not the study's own analysis. For this sample there are about 770,000 distinct CDR3 sequences; over 15% appear just once. 16% of the sample is held by the ten biggest clonotypes.

CDR1 and CDR2 are drawn from the germline V gene (reference sequence): MNHEY, SMNVEV. From V the trimming removes 5 bases and from J it removes 1 base, while the gene matches leave 8 bases of the junction unaccounted for. Reading from cysteine to phenylalanine, the CDR3 counts 17 amino acids. The sequence is cut down to CDR3 DNA, 51 bases in frame from base 1. Turning to this clonotype: Its antigen is currently not known. Base qualities are not recorded, but no much larger clone differs from it by a single base.

Hyperthyroidism patients were newly diagnosed, with disease duration under 2 months, and aged 18 to 65 years. The study excluded patients with uncontrolled infections, other autoimmune diseases, pregnancy or lactation. Clinical symptoms, serum thyroxine and TRAb, thyroid ultrasound, and orbital computed tomography formed the basis for the diagnoses. Blood from progressor patients was drawn when they were first diagnosed with hyperthyroidism, before any ophthalmopathy symptoms appeared. PBMCs were isolated from roughly 10 ml of fresh peripheral blood by Ficoll-Paque density gradient centrifugation. Progressor patients were defined as those initially diagnosed with Graves' hyperthyroidism in whom ophthalmopathy developed during follow-up. Trizol reagent was used to extract total RNA, and RNA quality was then checked on an Agilent 2100 Bioanalyzer.

This TCR was recovered from a woman between 50 and 59 years old with Graves' hyperthyroidism that later progressed to Graves' ophthalmopathy. The sequenced sample consisted of blood. The V and J segments used are TRBV27 and TRBJ2-5; TRBD2 agrees with 12 junctional bases. The DNA sequence reads TGTGCCAGCAGTGCCTACGGACTAGCGGGGCCCCAAGAGACCCAGTACTTC. It codes for CASSAYGLAGPQETQYF.